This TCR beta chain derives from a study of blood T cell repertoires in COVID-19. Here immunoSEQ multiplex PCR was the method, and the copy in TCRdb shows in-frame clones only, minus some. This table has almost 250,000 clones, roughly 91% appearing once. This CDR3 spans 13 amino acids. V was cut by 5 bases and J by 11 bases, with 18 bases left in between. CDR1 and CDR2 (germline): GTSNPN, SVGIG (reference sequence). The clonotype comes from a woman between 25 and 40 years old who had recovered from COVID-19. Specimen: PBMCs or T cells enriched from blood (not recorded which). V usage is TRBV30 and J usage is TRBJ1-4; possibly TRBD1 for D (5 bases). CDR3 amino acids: CAWEKDTASKLFF. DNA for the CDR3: TGTGCCTGGGAAAAGGACACAGCGTCGAAACTGTTTTTT.